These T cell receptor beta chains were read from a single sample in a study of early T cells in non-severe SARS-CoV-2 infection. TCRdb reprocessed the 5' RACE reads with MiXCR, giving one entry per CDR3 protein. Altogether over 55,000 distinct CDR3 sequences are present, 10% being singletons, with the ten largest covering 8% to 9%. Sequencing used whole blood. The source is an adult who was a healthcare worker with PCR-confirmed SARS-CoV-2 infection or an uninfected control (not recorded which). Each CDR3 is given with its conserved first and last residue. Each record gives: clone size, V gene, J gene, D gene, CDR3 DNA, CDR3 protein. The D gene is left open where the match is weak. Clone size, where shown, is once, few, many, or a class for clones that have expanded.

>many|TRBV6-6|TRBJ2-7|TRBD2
TGTGCCAGCAGTCCCGGCGGGAGTGGCGAGCAGTACTTC
CASSPGGSGEQYF
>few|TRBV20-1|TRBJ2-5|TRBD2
TGCAGTGCTAGCCTAGCGGGAGCCACCAAAAGTGAGACCCAGTACTTC
CSASLAGATKSETQYF
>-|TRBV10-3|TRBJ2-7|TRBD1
TGTGCCATCAGCGAAAGGGACAGGCGTACCTACGAGCAGTACTTC
CAISERDRRTYEQYF
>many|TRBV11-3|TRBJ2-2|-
TGTGCCAGCAGCTTAGAGGGTACCGGGGAGCTGTTTTTT
CASSLEGTGELFF
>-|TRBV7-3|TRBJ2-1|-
TGTGCCAGCAGCTTACTTGGGTCGGGAAGTTCCTACAATGAGCAGTTCTTC
CASSLLGSGSSYNEQFF
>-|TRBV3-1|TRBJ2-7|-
TGTGCCAGCAGCGCATCAGGGGTCGGCGAGCAGTACTTC
CASSASGVGEQYF
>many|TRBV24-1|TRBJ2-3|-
TGTGCCACCAGTGAAGCAGATACGCAGTATTTT
CATSEADTQYF
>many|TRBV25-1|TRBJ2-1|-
TGTGCCAGCAGGGTTACAGGGAGCAATGAGCAGTTCTTC
CASRVTGSNEQFF
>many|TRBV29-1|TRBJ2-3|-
TGCAGCGTTGAAGGCCCGGGGACGCAGTATTTT
CSVEGPGTQYF
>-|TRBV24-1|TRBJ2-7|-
TGTGCCACCAGTGATCCTACACGGGGAAGCTCCTACGAGCAGTACTTC
CATSDPTRGSSYEQYF
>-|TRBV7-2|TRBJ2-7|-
TGTGCCAGCAGCTTTGTCTCGACTAGTGGTGCTTACGAGCAGTACTTC
CASSFVSTSGAYEQYF
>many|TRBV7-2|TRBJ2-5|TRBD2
TGTGCCAGCAGCTTAGTCGCCAGCGGGGGCCAAGAGACCCAGTACTTC
CASSLVASGGQETQYF
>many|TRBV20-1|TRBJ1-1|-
TGCAGTGCTAGTGCTTATCGAGGAACTGAAGCTTTCTTT
CSASAYRGTEAFF
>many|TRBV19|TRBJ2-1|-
TGTGCCAGTAGTATGAGTGAGGGAGATGTCTACAATGAGCAGTTCTTC
CASSMSEGDVYNEQFF
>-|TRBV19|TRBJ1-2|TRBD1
TGTGCCAGTAGTAACGGACAGGGGCACGGCTACACCTTC
CASSNGQGHGYTF
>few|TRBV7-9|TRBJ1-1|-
TGTGCCATCCTCGGAGGTATCACTGAAGCTTTCTTT
CAILGGITEAFF
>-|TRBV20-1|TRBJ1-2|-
TGCAGTGCTAGAGAGGAGTCTGCATATGGCTACACCTTC
CSAREESAYGYTF